The 24 T cell receptor beta chains presented below share a single source sample, sequenced in a study of blood T cell repertoires in COVID-19 (TCRdb year 2020). The library was produced with the immunoSEQ multiplex PCR assay. Not all clones reach the TCRdb copy of this immuneACCESS table, which keeps in-frame sequences only. Checked studies attribute under half of the gap to unresolved V genes and leave the rest unexplained. The sample table contains roughly 150,000 clones; only one count was recorded for roughly nine tenths of them. Less than 6.5% of the sample is taken by the ten largest. Sequenced: peripheral blood. The origin of the receptors is a human donor in a cohort sampled during active COVID-19.

The J gene is TRBJ2-7, the V gene TRBV14, with D maybe TRBD2 (6 bases). Germline-derived CDR1 and CDR2 are SGHDN and FVKESK. This CDR3 has 15 residues. V shed 0 bases and J shed 0 bases, with 9 bases lying between them. The CDR3 here is CASSQDVADSYEQYF. In DNA form, the CDR3 reads TGTGCCAGCAGCCAAGATGTAGCGGACTCCTACGAGCAGTACTTC.

In this sample, this clone turned up a few times. The J gene is TRBJ1-3, the V gene TRBV19, with unresolved D. Germline assignment: CDR1 LNHDA and CDR2 SQIVND (reference sequence). CDR3 length: 14 amino acids. V lost 3 bases and J lost 9, with 15 bases in between. The CDR3 sequence: CASSIGSVGSTIYF. The CDR3 DNA reads TGTGCCAGTAGTATCGGGTCAGTCGGGAGCACCATATATTTT.

The V call is TRBV27, the J call TRBJ1-2, with 7 bases fitting TRBD1. CDR3 length: 15 residues. J was trimmed by 4 bases and V by 3 bases; bases with no gene match: 8. From germline, CDR1 is MNHEY and CDR2 SMNVEV (reference sequence). The CDR3 loop reads CASSFIQGKVYGYTF. The CDR3 nucleotides are TGTGCCAGCAGTTTTATACAGGGGAAGGTCTATGGCTACACCTTC.

This chain connects TRBV28 to TRBJ1-5; 7 bases map to TRBD1. V shed 4 bases and J 5 bases; nucleotides not matched to a gene: 17. Germline V gene data show CDR1 as MDHEN and CDR2 as SYDVKM. The CDR3 has 18 residues. The CDR3 region has the DNA TGTGCCAGCAGTTCCGGACAGGTTTGGCCGACGGGGTATCAGCCCCAGCATTTT. Translated, it gives CASSSGQVWPTGYQPQHF.

The V call is TRBV19, the J call TRBJ2-7, with D possibly matching TRBD2 (6 bases). Germline loops: CDR1 LNHDA, CDR2 SQIVND (reference sequence). Trimming shortened V by 9 bases and J by 0 bases, and 12 bases separated the two germline ends. There are 13 residues in the CDR3. The CDR3 sequence is CARVAEFSYEQYF. Written as DNA, the CDR3 is TGTGCCAGGGTAGCGGAATTCTCCTACGAGCAGTACTTC.

This clone appeared a single time. The chain links TRBV18 to TRBJ2-3; TRBD2 matches 9 bases. The CDR3 loop spans 18 amino acids. The V gene's germline CDR1 is KGHSH and CDR2 LQKENI. With 0 bases clipped from V and 2 bases from J, the junction kept 9 bases outside the gene matches. The CDR3 nucleotides are TGTGCCAGCTCACCACCGGTGGGCCTAGCGGGAACCACAGATACGCAGTATTTT. It translates to CASSPPVGLAGTTDTQYF.

The chain recombines TRBV18 with TRBJ2-7; 8 bases align to TRBD1. This CDR3 contains 14 residues. From germline, CDR1 is KGHSH and CDR2 LQKENI. V gave up 6 bases and J gave up 5 bases; unmatched junction bases: 9. DNA for the CDR3: TGTGCCAGCTCGATCGGACAGGGTGCTGACGAGCAGTACTTC. It codes for CASSIGQGADEQYF.

The CDR3 DNA follows: TGTGCCAGCAGCTTAGAAAAGACTAGCGGGAGGGCATCGCCAATATATACGCAGTATTTT. Protein product: CASSLEKTSGRASPIYTQYF. This chain connects TRBV11-3 to TRBJ2-3; 14 bases align to TRBD2. The CDR3 runs to 20 residues. Per germline, CDR1 SGHNT and CDR2 YENEEA. Germline trimming cut 0 bases from V and 7 bases from J; bases unmatched to any gene: 15.

The CDR3 DNA follows: TGTGCCAGCAGTGAAGCGGAGAGGCTAGCGGGAGGCAATGAGCAGTTCTTC. Translating it yields CASSEAERLAGGNEQFF. V and J are TRBV2 and TRBJ2-1, with 11 bases aligning to TRBD2. With 0 bases clipped from V and 6 bases from J, the junction kept 7 bases outside the gene matches. This CDR3 comprises 17 residues. Germline loops: CDR1 SNHLY, CDR2 FYNNEI.

This clone occurred a few times. V gene TRBV19 combines with J gene TRBJ1-5; D is unclear. The germline gives CDR1 LNHDA, CDR2 SQIVND (reference sequence). V lost 7 bases, J lost 3 bases, and 10 bases lay in between. This CDR3 has 13 amino acids. The CDR3 loop reads CASTANPNQPQHF. Written as DNA, the CDR3 is TGTGCCAGTACCGCGAACCCCAATCAGCCCCAGCATTTT.

The chain recombines TRBV19 with TRBJ1-5; D uncertain. The CDR3 loop spans 13 amino acids. Deletions cut 10 bases from V and 5 bases from J, with 15 bases between. CDR1 and CDR2 from the germline V gene are LNHDA and SQIVND (reference sequence). The CDR3: CATRGRSYQPQHF. CDR3 in DNA: TGTGCCACCCGGGGAAGGAGCTATCAGCCCCAGCATTTT.

This chain connects TRBV7-9 to TRBJ2-3; 10 positions match TRBD2. V was pared by 5 bases and J by 1 base, with 9 bases of the junction left unmatched. CDR1 and CDR2 from the germline V gene are SEHNR and FQNEAQ (reference sequence). CDR3 length equals 17 residues. CDR3 nucleotides: TGTGCCAGCAGCCCCTGGACTAGCGGCGATGGCACAGATACGCAGTATTTT. Protein product: CASSPWTSGDGTDTQYF. Combining the CDR3 with reference TRBV7-9 and TRBJ2-3 gives the whole variable domain DTGVSQNPRHKITKRGQNVTFRCDPISEHNRLYWYRQTLGQGPEFLTYFQNEAQLEKSRLLSDRFSAERPKGSFSTLEIQRTEQGDSAMYLCASSPWTSGDGTDTQYFGPGTRLTVL.

This chain links TRBV19 with TRBJ1-5, with TRBD1 as a possible D gene (5 bases). V gave up 3 bases and J gave up 6 bases, with 21 bases separating them. CDR3 length equals 17 residues. Germline V lookup: CDR1 LNHDA, CDR2 SQIVND (reference sequence). The CDR3 loop is CASSIRGLRGTGQPQHF. The CDR3 bases are TGTGCCAGTAGTATTCGGGGTTTGCGGGGAACAGGTCAGCCCCAGCATTTT.

This clone occurred a few times. V and J are TRBV6-5 and TRBJ1-6; no firm D call. Germline V gene sequence: CDR1 MNHEY, CDR2 SVGAGI. With 5 bases removed from V and 10 bases from J, the gap between germline ends came to 15 bases. This CDR3 region has 14 residues. The CDR3 coding sequence is TGTGCCAGCAGTCCGGCGGTTGAGGAGTCACCCCTCCACTTT. This translates into CASSPAVEESPLHF.

The rearrangement links TRBV30 to TRBJ1-6; D remains ambiguous. The V gene's germline CDR1 is GTSNPN and CDR2 SVGIG (reference sequence). The CDR3 has 12 residues. CDR3 loop: CAFENRGLPLHF. In DNA form, the CDR3 reads TGTGCTTTCGAGAACCGTGGACTCCCCCTCCACTTT.

The rearrangement joins TRBV11-3 to TRBJ2-7; D is unresolved. In germline, CDR1 is SGHNT, CDR2 YENEEA. This CDR3 contains 14 residues. V was trimmed by 2 bases and J by 3 bases, leaving 11 bases between them. The CDR3 sequence is CASSLSGGFYEQYF. CDR3 coding DNA: TGTGCCAGCAGCTTAAGTGGCGGCTTCTACGAGCAGTACTTC.

This chain links TRBV6-5 with TRBJ2-2, with D tentatively TRBD2 (5 bases). CDR3 length equals 16 residues. Trimming cost V 3 bases and J 4 bases, with 15 bases left between them. Germline CDR1 and CDR2: MNHEY and SVGAGI. CDR3 sequence (DNA): TGTGCCAGCAGTTATTTCGGAGGAGGCGGCACCGGGGAGCTGTTTTTT. It specifies CASSYFGGGGTGELFF.

The rearrangement links TRBV6-2 or TRBV6-3 to TRBJ2-7, with 9 bases matching TRBD1. The CDR3 has 16 amino acids. Trimming cost V 6 bases and J 7 bases; bases outside gene matches: 16. Germline assignment: CDR1 MNHEY and CDR2 SVGEGT. CDR3 amino acids: CASSHYRGQRPKEQYF. The CDR3 nucleotides read TGTGCCAGCAGCCATTACAGGGGGCAACGACCAAAAGAGCAGTACTTC.

The gene calls are TRBV25-1 and TRBJ1-6, with D perhaps TRBD1 (5 bases). Germline V gives CDR1 MGHDK, CDR2 SYGVNS. Trimming stripped 1 base from V and 9 bases from J, with 10 bases between. The CDR3 extends over 14 amino acids. CDR3 region: CASSESGGSSPLHF. The CDR3 DNA reads TGTGCCAGCAGTGAATCCGGGGGTAGTTCACCCCTCCACTTT.

The CDR3 spells CASSPSYPGETQYF. The CDR3 DNA sequence: TGTGCCAGCTCACCCTCTTATCCGGGGGAGACCCAGTACTTC. V usage is TRBV18 and J usage is TRBJ2-5; D is perhaps TRBD2 (5 bases). Looked up from germline, CDR1 is KGHSH and CDR2 is LQKENI. V lost 3 bases and J 5 bases, leaving 13 bases between the germline ends. The length of the CDR3 is 14 residues.

The chain is built from TRBV19 and TRBJ2-7; D might be TRBD1 (8 bases). Germline CDR1 reads LNHDA; CDR2 reads SQIVND (reference sequence). V lost 4 bases to trimming and J lost 1 base, with 11 bases between them. The CDR3 is 14 amino acids. CDR3 residues: CASSNRGGSYEQYF. The CDR3 DNA reads as TGTGCCAGTAGTAACAGGGGGGGATCCTACGAGCAGTACTTC.

V gene TRBV7-3 combines with J gene TRBJ2-3, with 9 bases matching TRBD2. The CDR3 length is 18 residues. Per germline, CDR1 SGHTA and CDR2 FQGTGA. With V trimmed by 2 bases and J by 4 bases, 13 bases remained unmatched. CDR3 protein: CASSLPPGREGLADTQYF. CDR3 DNA sequence: TGTGCCAGCAGCTTACCCCCGGGGCGGGAGGGTTTAGCAGATACGCAGTATTTT.

The chain uses TRBV12-3 or TRBV12-4 and TRBJ1-2, with D unresolved. The V and J ends lost 2 bases and 8 bases respectively, with 12 bases between them. The CDR3 consists of 13 residues. The CDR3 region is CASSLKPTSGYTF. CDR3 DNA: TGTGCCAGCAGTTTAAAACCCACTTCCGGCTACACCTTC.

Written as DNA, the CDR3 is TGTGCCAGCAGGGCCGGGACAGGGAACACTGAAGCTTTCTTT. This gives the protein CASRAGTGNTEAFF. The chain joins TRBV28 to TRBJ1-1; the match to TRBD1 covers 8 bases. Trimming removed 6 bases from V and 1 base from J; junction bases left unmatched: 4. The CDR3 runs 14 residues. Germline V lookup: CDR1 MDHEN, CDR2 SYDVKM.